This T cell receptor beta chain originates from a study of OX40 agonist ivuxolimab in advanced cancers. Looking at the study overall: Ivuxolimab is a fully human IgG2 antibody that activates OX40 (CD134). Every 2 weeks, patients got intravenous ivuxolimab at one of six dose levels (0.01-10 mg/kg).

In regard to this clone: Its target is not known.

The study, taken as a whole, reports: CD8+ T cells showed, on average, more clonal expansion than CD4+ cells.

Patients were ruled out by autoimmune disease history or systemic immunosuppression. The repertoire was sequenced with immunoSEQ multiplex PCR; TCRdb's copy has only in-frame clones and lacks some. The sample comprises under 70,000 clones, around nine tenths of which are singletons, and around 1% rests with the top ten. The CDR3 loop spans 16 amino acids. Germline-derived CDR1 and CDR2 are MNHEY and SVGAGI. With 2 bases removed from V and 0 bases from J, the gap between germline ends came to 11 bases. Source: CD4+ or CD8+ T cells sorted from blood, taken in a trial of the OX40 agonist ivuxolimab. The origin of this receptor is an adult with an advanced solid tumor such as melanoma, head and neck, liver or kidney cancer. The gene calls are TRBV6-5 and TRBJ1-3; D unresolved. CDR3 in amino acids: CASSYENPSSGNTIYF. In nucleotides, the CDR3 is TGTGCCAGCAGTTACGAGAACCCGAGCTCTGGAAACACCATATATTTT.